Here is one T cell receptor (beta chain) with its context. Germline CDR1 SGHRS, CDR2 YFSETQ. CDR3 size: 14 residues. V lost 2 bases to trimming and J lost 4 bases, with 12 bases between them. TCRdb passed the RT-PCR reads through MiXCR, listing each CDR3 protein once. Counted here are about 960,000 distinct CDR3 sequences, about 20% occurring once; the ten biggest clones make up 5.5% to 6.5%. The data stem from a study of patients and donors after allogeneic stem cell transplantation. Sequencing was done on a sample of blood, either unsorted or a sorted T cell fraction (not recorded which). The V gene is TRBV5-1, the J gene TRBJ1-2, with unresolved D. The sequence was obtained from a human donor who was either an allogeneic HSCT recipient or a stem cell or donor lymphocyte infusion donor (not recorded which). It is not recorded whose cells these are; they may come from a transplant donor. The CDR3 DNA is TGCGCCAGCAGCTTTTCCGGAGCCGGCTATGGCTACACCTTC. Translated: CASSFSGAGYGYTF.